This TCR beta chain was obtained from a study of CD8+ T cells in alopecia areata. As for the study in general: Percent affected scalp area, the SALT score, rated treated patients' severity. Study-level findings and limits: Alopecia totalis/universalis scalp especially showed more expanded CD8+ clones than normal scalp. Under tofacitinib, numerous expanded lesional clonotypes remained detectable in scalp and blood.

Sequencing used cDNA as its template, made by extracting RNA and reverse transcribing it. Clones were read by immunoSEQ multiplex PCR, and TCRdb kept only the in-frame ones, dropping some. The sample records roughly 230,000 clones, about 40% being singletons. Comments on this clone: What it recognizes is unknown.

Treatment defined: oral pan-JAK inhibitor, 5-10 mg twice daily. The sequence came from a human donor with alopecia areata. Sequencing used CD4+ T cells sorted from blood, obtained at approximately week 36, from a patient treated with tofacitinib.

In DNA form, the CDR3 reads TGCGCCAGCAGCCACGGACAGTCATCCTACGAGCAGTACTTC. Translated, it gives CASSHGQSSYEQYF. V gene TRBV5-1 combines with J gene TRBJ2-7, with D perhaps TRBD1 (6 bases). Germline V CDR1 and CDR2: SGHRS, YFSETQ. Trimming removed 4 bases from V and 1 base from J, with 12 bases in between. The CDR3 consists of 14 residues.